This T cell receptor (beta chain) was profiled in a study of blood T cell repertoires in COVID-19. In the study overall: T cells, B-cell-depleted T cells, or PBMCs provided the cDNA or gDNA that served as material.

As handled by the study authors: Researchers report that nucleated cell counts were estimated from reference gene primer amplification. Data came from immunoSEQ multiplex PCR; TCRdb stores just in-frame clones and leaves some out. V and J calls and clone size are those listed in that table; D and trimming were worked out from the DNA. The sample records 42,000 or so clones, more than 75% being singletons. This clone was seen a handful of times. Sequenced input: peripheral blood. This TCR was sampled from a man at least 80 years old with acute or convalescent COVID-19.

The DNA for the CDR3 is TGTGCCAGCGGGAGGGGACAGGGGAACACTGAAGCTTTCTTT. Translating it yields CASGRGQGNTEAFF. This sequence joins TRBV3-1 (or the pseudogene TRBV3-2) and TRBJ1-1; 9 positions agree with TRBD1. V shed 8 bases, J shed 1 base, and the junction held 5 bases outside the gene matches. The CDR3 contains 14 residues. The germline V gene encodes CDR1 LGHDT and CDR2 YNNKEL (reference sequence).